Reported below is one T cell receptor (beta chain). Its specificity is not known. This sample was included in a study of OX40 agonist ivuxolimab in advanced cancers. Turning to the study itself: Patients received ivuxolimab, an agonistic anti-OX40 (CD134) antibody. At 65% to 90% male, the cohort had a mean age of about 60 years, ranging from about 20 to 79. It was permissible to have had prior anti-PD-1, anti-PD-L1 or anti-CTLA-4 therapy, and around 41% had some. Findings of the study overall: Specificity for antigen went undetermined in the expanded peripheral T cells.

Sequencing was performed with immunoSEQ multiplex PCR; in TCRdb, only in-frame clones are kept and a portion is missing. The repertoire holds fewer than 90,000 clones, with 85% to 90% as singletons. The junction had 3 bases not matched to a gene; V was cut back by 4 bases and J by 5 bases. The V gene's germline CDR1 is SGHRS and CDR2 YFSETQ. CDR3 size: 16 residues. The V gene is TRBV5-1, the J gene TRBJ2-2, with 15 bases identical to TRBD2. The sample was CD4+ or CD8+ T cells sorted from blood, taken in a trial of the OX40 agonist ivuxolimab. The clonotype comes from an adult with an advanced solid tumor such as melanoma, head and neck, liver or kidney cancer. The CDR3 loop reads CASSEGLAGGTGELFF. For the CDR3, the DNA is TGCGCCAGCAGCGAGGGACTAGCGGGGGGTACCGGGGAGCTGTTTTTT.